This T cell receptor (beta chain) was profiled in a study of cytomegalovirus exposure and HLA in healthy donors. General observations from the study: Specificity of a few CMV-associated chains for CMV antigens was verified in vitro.

PCR involved 60 Vbeta and 13 Jbeta primers. Libraries were prepared by immunoSEQ multiplex PCR; TCRdb keeps only in-frame clonotypes and omits some of them. The repertoire consists of some 87,000 clones, with 62% occurring once and the leading ten covering about 5.4%. CDR3 length equals 13 residues. The ends lost 4 bases at V and 3 bases at J; junction bases unmatched: 1. From germline, CDR1 is ENHRY and CDR2 SYGVKD. In the case of this clone: Its target is not known.

This receptor was obtained from a young woman in good health and CMV-seropositive. J is TRBJ1-2 and V is TRBV10-3; TRBD1 matches 8 bases. Specimen: PBMCs. In nucleotides, the CDR3 is TGTGCCATCAGTGTACAGGGGGACTATGGCTACACCTTC. It specifies CAISVQGDYGYTF.